This TCR beta chain was sequenced during a study of Graves' ophthalmopathy and Graves' hyperthyroidism. Study-wide background: Peripheral blood was gathered at the point of initial diagnosis, before any treatment started.

Between the trimmed V and J ends, which lost 8 bases and 1 base, there was a span of 14 bases. The CDR3 is 15 residues long. Germline-derived CDR1 and CDR2 are MNHNS and SASEGT. There are many counts of this clonotype. Its antigen remains unknown. Amplified material comprised TCR beta CDR3 regions derived from RNA transcripts. First-round RT-PCR relied on HTBI primers, and a second-round multiplex PCR came next. TCRdb re-called the multiplex PCR reads with MiXCR, one entry per CDR3 protein. The sample lists 200,000 to 250,000 distinct CDR3 sequences; 20% to 25% were seen once. Study-wide findings and caveats: Its predictions of ophthalmopathy progression gave the model 60% to 71% sensitivity and 72% to 85% specificity.

The TCR was taken from a woman between 45 and 60 years old with Graves' ophthalmopathy. The sample was peripheral blood. The chain is built from TRBV6-1 and TRBJ2-2; either TRBD1 or TRBD2 may supply D (5 bases each). The CDR3 DNA follows: TGTGCCAGCGTGAGGGGCACGGGGAACACCGGGGAGCTGTTTTTT. Its translation is CASVRGTGNTGELFF.